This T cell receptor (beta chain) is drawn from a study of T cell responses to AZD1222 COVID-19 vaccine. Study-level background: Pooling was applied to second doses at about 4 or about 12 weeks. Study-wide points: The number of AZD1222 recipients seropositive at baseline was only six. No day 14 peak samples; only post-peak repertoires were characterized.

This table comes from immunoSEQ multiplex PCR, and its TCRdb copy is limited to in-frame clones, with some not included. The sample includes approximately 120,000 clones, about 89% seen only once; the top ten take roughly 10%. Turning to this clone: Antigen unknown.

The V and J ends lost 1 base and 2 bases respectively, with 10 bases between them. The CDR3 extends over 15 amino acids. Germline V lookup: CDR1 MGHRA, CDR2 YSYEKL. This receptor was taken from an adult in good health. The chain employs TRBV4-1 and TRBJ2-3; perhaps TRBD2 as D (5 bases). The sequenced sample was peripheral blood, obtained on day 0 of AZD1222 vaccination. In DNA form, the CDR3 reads TGCGCCAGCAGCCAAGGGGGAGCATACACAGATACGCAGTATTTT. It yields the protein CASSQGGAYTDTQYF.